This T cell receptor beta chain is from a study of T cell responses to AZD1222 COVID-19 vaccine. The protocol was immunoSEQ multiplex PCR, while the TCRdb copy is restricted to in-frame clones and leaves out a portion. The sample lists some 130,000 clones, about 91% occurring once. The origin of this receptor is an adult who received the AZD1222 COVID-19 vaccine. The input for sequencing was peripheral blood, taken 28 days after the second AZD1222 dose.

The CDR3 here is CASSDGQGGSYGYTF. In DNA, the CDR3 is TGTGCCAGCAGTGACGGACAGGGAGGGAGCTATGGCTACACCTTC. The chain has TRBV2 and TRBJ1-2, with TRBD1 identical over 8 bases. Germline V gene sequence: CDR1 SNHLY, CDR2 FYNNEI. The CDR3 contains 15 residues. V shed 3 bases and J 4 bases; nucleotides not matched to a gene: 7.